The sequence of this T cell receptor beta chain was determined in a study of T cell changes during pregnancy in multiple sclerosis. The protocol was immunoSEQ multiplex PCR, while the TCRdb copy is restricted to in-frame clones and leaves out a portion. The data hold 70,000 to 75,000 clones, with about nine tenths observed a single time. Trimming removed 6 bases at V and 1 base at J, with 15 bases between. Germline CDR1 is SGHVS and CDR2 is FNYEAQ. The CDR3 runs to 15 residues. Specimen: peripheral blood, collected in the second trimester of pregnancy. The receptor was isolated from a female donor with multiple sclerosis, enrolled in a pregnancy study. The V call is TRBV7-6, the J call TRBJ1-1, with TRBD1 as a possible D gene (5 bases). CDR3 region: CASSTAGWSNTEAFF. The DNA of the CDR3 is TGTGCCAGCAGTACCGCAGGGTGGTCGAACACTGAAGCTTTCTTT.